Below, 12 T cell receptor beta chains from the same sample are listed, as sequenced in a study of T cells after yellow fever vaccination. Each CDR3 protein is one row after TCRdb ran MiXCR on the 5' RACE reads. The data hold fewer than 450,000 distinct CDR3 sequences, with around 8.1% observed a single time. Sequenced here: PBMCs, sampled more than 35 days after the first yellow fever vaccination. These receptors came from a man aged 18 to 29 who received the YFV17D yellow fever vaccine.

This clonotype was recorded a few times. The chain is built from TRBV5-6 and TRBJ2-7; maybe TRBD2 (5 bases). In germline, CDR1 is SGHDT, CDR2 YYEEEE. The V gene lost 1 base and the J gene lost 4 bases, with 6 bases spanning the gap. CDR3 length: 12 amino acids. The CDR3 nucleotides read TGTGCCAGCAGCTTGCCGGGATACGAGCAGTACGTC. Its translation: CASSLPGYEQYV.

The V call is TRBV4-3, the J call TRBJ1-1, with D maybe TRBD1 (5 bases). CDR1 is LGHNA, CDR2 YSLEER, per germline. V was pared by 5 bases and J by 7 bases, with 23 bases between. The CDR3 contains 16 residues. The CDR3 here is CASSFGGTHQAGEAFF. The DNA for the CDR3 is TGCGCCAGCAGCTTCGGAGGGACTCATCAGGCCGGTGAAGCTTTCTTT.

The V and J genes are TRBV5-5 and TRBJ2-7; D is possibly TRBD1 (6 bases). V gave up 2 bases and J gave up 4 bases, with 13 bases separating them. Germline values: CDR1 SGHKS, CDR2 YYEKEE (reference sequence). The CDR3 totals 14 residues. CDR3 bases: TGTGCCAGCAGCTTCGGAGCAGGGGTGTACGAGCAGTACGTC. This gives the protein CASSFGAGVYEQYV.

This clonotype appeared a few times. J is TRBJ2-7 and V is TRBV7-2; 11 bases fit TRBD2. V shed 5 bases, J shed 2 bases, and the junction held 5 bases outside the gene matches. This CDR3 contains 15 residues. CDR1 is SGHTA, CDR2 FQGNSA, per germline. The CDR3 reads CASSVPGLAAYEQYF. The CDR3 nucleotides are TGTGCCAGCAGCGTTCCGGGACTAGCGGCCTACGAGCAGTACTTC.

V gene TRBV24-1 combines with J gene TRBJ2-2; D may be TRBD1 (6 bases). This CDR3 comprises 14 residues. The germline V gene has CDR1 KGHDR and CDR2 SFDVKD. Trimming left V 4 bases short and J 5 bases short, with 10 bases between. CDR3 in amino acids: CATSDHDRTGELFF. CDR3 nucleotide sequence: TGTGCCACCAGTGACCACGACAGGACCGGGGAGCTGTTTTTT.

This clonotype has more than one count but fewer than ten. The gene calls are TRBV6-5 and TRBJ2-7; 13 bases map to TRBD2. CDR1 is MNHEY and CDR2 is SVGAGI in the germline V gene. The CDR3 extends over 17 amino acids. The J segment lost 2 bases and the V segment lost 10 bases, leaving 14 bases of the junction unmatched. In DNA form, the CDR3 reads TGTGCCACCAGACTTACTAGCGGGGGGGCGCGGACCTACGAGCAGTACTTC. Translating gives CATRLTSGGARTYEQYF.

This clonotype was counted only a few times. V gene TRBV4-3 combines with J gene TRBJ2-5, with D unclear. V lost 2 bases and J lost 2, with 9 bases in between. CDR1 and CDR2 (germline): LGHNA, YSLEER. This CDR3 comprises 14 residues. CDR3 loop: CASSQPMTQETQYF. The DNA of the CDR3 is TGCGCCAGCAGCCAACCGATGACACAAGAGACCCAGTACTTC.

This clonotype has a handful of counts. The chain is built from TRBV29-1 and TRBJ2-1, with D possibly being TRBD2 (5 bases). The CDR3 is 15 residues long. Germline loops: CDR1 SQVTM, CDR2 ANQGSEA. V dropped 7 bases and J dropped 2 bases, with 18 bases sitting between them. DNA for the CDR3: TGCAGCGGCAGGATCGGGATGAGCACCTACAATGAGCAGTTCTTC. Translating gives CSGRIGMSTYNEQFF.

The CDR3 sequence: CSVTTANTEAFF. The DNA for the CDR3 is TGCAGTGTAACAACAGCAAACACTGAAGCTTTCTTT. The chain has TRBV20-1 and TRBJ1-1; D gene unclear. CDR1 DFQATT and CDR2 SNEGSKA come from the germline V gene (reference sequence). V was trimmed by 7 bases and J by 2 bases, leaving 11 bases between them. The CDR3 extends over 12 amino acids.

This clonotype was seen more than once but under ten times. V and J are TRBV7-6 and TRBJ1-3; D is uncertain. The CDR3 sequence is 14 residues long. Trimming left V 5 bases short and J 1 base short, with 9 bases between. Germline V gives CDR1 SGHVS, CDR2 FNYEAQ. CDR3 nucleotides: TGTGCCAGCAGCCCTACAGATTCTGGAAACACCATATATTTT. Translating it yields CASSPTDSGNTIYF.

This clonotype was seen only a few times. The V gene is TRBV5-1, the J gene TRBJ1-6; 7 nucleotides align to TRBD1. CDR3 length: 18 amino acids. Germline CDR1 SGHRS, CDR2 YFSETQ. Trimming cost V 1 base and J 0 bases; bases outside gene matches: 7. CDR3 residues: CASSLNWGQSSYNSPLHF. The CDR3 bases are TGCGCCAGCAGCTTGAACTGGGGACAGAGCTCCTATAATTCACCCCTCCACTTT.

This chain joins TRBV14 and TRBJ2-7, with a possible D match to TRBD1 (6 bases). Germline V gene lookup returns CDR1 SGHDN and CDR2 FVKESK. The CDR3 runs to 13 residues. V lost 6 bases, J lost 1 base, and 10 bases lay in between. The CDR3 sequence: CASRDQGSYEQYF. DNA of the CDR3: TGTGCCAGCAGGGATCAGGGGTCCTACGAGCAGTACTTC.